These T cell receptor beta chains were read from a single sample in a study of cytomegalovirus exposure and HLA in healthy donors. Produced via immunoSEQ multiplex PCR; TCRdb's table is partial and in-frame only. Here the sample spans just under 65,000 clones, approximately 95% being singletons. The sample consisted of PBMCs. These receptors came from a woman under 30 in good health and CMV-seropositive. Each CDR3 is given with its conserved first and last residue. The order of the fields is D gene, V gene, CDR3 length, J gene, CDR3 protein, CDR3 DNA. A D gene is named only where the DNA matches it firmly.

-	TRBV9	13	TRBJ2-1	CASSVTQDNEQFF	TGTGCCAGCAGCGTCACGCAGGACAATGAGCAGTTCTTC
TRBD1	TRBV2	16	TRBJ1-5	CASSPSGQGWYQPQHF	TGTGCCAGCAGTCCTAGTGGACAGGGGTGGTATCAGCCCCAGCATTTT
TRBD1	TRBV5-4	15	TRBJ1-2	CASSTGTGGYYGYTF	TGTGCCAGCAGCACAGGGACAGGTGGTTACTATGGCTACACCTTC
TRBD1	TRBV28	14	TRBJ2-5	CASSLRTGEETQYF	TGTGCCAGCAGCTTACGGACAGGGGAAGAGACCCAGTACTTC
TRBD2	TRBV19	15	TRBJ2-1	CASSIQTSGNNEQFF	TGTGCCAGTAGTATCCAAACTAGCGGGAACAATGAGCAGTTCTTC
-	TRBV28	12	TRBJ1-2	CASSWAAGGYTF	TGTGCCAGCAGTTGGGCAGCTGGGGGCTACACCTTC
-	TRBV7-6	13	TRBJ2-3	CASSLARGDTQYF	TGTGCCAGCAGCTTAGCACGGGGAGATACGCAGTATTTT
-	TRBV6-5	14	TRBJ1-6	CASSKGVPNSPLHF	TGTGCCAGCAGCAAAGGAGTGCCCAATTCACCCCTCCACTTT
-	TRBV29-1	13	TRBJ2-5	CSVGSGAQETQYF	TGCAGCGTTGGCTCTGGGGCCCAAGAGACCCAGTACTTC
-	TRBV7-9	14	TRBJ1-2	CASSSRATNYGYTF	TGTGCCAGCAGCTCCAGGGCTACTAACTATGGCTACACCTTC